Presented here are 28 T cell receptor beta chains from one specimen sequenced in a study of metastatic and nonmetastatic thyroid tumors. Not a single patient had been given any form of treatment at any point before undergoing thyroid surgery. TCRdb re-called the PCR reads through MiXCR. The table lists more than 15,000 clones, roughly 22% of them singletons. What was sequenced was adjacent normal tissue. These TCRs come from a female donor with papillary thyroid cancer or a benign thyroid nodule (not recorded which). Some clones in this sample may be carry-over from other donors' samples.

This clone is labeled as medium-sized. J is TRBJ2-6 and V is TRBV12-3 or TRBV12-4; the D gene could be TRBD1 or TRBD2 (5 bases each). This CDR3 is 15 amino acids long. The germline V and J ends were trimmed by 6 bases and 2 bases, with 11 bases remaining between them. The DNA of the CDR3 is TGTGCCAGCAGCCTTGGGACCCCTGGGGCCAACGTCCTGACTTTC. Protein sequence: CASSLGTPGANVLTF.

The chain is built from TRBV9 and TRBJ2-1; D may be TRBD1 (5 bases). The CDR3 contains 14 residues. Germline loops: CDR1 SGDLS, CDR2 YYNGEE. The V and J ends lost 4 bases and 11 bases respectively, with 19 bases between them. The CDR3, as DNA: TGTGCCAGCAGCCCGAACGACAGTGGTGGAAAGCAGTTCTTC. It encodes CASSPNDSGGKQFF.

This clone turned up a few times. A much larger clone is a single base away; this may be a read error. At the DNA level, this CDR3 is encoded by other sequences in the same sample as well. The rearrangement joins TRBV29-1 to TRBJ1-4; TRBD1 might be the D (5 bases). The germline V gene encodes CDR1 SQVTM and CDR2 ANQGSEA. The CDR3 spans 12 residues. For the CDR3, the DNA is TGCGGGGGGGGGACCCAGAATGAGAAACTGTTTTTT. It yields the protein CGGGTQNEKLFF.

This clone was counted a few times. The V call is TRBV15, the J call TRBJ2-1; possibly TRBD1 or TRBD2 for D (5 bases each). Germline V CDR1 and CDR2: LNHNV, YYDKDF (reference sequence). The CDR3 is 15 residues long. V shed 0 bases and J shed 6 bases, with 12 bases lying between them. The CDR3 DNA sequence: TGTGCCACCAGCAGAGATCGAGGGGCGGTCAATGAGCAGTTCTTC. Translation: CATSRDRGAVNEQFF.

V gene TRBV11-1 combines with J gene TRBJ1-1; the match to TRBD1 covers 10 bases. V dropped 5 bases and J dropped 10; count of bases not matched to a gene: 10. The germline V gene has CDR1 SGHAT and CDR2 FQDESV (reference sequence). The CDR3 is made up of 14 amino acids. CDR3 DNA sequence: TGTGCCAGCAGCAGCGGGACAGGGGTTCGGGGAGCTTTCTTT. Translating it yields CASSSGTGVRGAFF.

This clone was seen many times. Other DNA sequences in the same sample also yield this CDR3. This CDR3 reads CASSPGLYGYTF. For the CDR3, the DNA is TGTGCCAGTAGCCCCGGTCTCTATGGCTACACCTTC. The chain employs TRBV7-2 and TRBJ1-2; D is undetermined. The CDR3 is 12 amino acids. With 9 bases removed from V and 4 bases from J, the gap between germline ends came to 12 bases. Germline V CDR1 and CDR2: SGHTA, FQGNSA. The full variable domain, rest sourced from reference TRBV7-2 and TRBJ1-2, is GAGVSQSPSNKVTEKGKDVELRCDPISGHTALYWYRQSLGQGLEFLIYFQGNSAPDKSGLPSDRFSAERTGGSVSTLTIQRTQQEDSAVYLCASSPGLYGYTFGSGTRLTVV.

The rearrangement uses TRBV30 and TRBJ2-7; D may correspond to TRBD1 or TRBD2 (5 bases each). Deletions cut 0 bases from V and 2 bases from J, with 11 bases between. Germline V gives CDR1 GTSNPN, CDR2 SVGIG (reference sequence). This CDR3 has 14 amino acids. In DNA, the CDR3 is TGTGCCTGGAGTGTACCAGGGACCGCCTACGAGCAGTACTTC. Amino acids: CAWSVPGTAYEQYF.

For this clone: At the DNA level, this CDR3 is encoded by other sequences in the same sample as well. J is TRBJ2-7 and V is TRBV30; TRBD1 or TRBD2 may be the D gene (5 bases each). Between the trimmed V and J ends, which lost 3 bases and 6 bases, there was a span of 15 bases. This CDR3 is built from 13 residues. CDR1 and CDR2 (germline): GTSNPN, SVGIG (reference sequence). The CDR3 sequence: CAWSGSMRGEQYF. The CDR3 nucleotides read TGTGCCTGGAGCGGTAGCATGAGGGGCGAGCAGTACTTC. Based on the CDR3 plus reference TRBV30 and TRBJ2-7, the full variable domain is SQTIHQWPATLVQPVGSPLSLECTVEGTSNPNLYWYRQAAGRGLQLLFYSVGIGQISSEVPQNLSASRPQDRQFILSSKKLLLSDSGFYLCAWSGSMRGEQYFGPGTRLTVT.

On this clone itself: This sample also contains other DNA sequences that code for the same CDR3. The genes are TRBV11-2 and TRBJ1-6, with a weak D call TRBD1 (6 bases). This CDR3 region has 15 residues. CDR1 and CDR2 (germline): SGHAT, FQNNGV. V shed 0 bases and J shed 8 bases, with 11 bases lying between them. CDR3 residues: CASSLEGARDSPLHF. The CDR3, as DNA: TGTGCCAGCAGCTTAGAGGGGGCAAGAGATTCACCCCTCCACTTT.

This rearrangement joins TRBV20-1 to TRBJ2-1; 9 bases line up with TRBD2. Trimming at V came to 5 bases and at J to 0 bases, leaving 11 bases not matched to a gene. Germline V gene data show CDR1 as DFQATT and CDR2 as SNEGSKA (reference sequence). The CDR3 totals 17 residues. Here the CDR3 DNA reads TGCAGTGCTCGCGGATCTAGCGGGGCTAGCTCCTACAATGAGCAGTTCTTC. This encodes CSARGSSGASSYNEQFF.

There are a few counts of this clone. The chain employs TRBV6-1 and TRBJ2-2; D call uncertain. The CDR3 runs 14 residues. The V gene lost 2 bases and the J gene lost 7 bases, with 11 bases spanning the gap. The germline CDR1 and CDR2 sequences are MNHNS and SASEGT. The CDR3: CASSESVGIGELFF. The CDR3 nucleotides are TGTGCCAGCAGTGAATCCGTGGGGATCGGGGAGCTGTTTTTT.

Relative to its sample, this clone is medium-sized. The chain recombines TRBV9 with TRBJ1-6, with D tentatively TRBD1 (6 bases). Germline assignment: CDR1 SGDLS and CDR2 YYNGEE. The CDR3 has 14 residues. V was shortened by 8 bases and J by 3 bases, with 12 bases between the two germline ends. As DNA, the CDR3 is TGTGCCAGTTCGGACAGTCACTATAATTCACCCCTCCACTTT. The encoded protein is CASSDSHYNSPLHF.

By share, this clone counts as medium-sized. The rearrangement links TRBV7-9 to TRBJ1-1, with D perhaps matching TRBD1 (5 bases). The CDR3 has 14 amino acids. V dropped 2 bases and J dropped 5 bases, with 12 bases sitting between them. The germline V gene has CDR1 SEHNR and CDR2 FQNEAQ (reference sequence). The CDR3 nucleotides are TGTGCCAGCAGCTTAAGTACGGGGGAGACTGAAGCTTTCTTT. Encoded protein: CASSLSTGETEAFF. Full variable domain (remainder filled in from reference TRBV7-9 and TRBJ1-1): DTGVSQNPRHKITKRGQNVTFRCDPISEHNRLYWYRQTLGQGPEFLTYFQNEAQLEKSRLLSDRFSAERPKGSFSTLEIQRTEQGDSAMYLCASSLSTGETEAFFGQGTRLTVV.

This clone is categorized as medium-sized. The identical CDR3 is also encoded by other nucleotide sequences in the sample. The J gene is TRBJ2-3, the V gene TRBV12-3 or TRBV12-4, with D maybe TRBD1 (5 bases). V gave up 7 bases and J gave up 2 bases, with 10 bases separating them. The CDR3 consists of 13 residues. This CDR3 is CASNTGITDTQYF. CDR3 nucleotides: TGTGCCAGCAATACAGGAATCACAGATACGCAGTATTTT.

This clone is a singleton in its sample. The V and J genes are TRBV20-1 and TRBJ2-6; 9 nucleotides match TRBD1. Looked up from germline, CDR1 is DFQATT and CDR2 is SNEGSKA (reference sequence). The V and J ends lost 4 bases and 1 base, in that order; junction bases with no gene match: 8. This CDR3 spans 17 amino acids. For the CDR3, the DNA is TGCAGTGCTATCAGGGGACAGGGTTCTTCTGGGGCCAACGTCCTGACTTTC. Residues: CSAIRGQGSSGANVLTF.

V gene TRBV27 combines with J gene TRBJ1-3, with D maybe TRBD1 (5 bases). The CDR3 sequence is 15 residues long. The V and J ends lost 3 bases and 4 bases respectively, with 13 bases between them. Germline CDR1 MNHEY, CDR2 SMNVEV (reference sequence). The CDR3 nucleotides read TGTGCCAGCAGTTTGCGAGGGGATCTGGGAAACACCATATATTTT. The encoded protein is CASSLRGDLGNTIYF.

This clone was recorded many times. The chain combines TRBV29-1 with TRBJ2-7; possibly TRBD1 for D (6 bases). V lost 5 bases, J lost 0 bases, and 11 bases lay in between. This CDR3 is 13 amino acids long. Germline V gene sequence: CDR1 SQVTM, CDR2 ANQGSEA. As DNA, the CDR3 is TGCAGCGTTCCTGGACAGAGCTCCTACGAGCAGTACTTC. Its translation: CSVPGQSSYEQYF.

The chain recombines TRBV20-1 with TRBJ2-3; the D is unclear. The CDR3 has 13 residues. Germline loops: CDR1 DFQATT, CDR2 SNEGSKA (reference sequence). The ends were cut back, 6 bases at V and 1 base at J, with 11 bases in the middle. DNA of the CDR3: TGCAGTGCCAGACAAGATGGCACAGATACGCAGTATTTT. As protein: CSARQDGTDTQYF.

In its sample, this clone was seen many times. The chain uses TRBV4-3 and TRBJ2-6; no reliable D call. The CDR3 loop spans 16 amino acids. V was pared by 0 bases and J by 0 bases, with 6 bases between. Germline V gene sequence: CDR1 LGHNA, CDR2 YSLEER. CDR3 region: CASSQDRVSGANVLTF. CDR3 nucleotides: TGCGCCAGCAGCCAAGATCGGGTCTCTGGGGCCAACGTCCTGACTTTC.

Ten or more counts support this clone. DNA of the CDR3: TGCAGTGCTCCCTCCCCCACTGCCACCTACAATGAGCAGTTCTTC. Translated, it gives CSAPSPTATYNEQFF. This chain joins TRBV20-1 and TRBJ2-1; no reliable D call. Germline values: CDR1 DFQATT, CDR2 SNEGSKA (reference sequence). This CDR3 region has 15 residues. Trimming removed 5 bases from V and 2 bases from J, with 16 bases in between.

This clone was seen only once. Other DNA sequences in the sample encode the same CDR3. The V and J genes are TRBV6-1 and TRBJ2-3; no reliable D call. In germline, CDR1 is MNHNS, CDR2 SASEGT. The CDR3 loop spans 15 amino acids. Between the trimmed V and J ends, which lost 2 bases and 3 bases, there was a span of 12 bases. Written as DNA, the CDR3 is TGTGCCAGCAGTGAACAGCGAACGAAGACAGATACGCAGTATTTT. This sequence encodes CASSEQRTKTDTQYF.

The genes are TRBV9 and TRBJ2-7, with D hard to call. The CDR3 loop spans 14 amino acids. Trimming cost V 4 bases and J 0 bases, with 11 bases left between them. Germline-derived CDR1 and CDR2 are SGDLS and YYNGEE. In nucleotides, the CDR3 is TGTGCCAGCAGCCCCATGGCAGACTCCTACGAGCAGTACTTC. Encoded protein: CASSPMADSYEQYF. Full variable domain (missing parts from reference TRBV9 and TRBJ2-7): DSGVTQTPKHLITATGQRVTLRCSPRSGDLSVYWYQQSLDQGLQFLIQYYNGEERAKGNILERFSAQQFPDLHSELNLSSLELGDSALYFCASSPMADSYEQYFGPGTRLTVT.

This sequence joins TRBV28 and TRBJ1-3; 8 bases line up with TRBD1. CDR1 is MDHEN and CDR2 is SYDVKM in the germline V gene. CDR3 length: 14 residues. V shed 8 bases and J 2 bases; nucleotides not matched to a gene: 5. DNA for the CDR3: TGTGCCAGCTGTGTACAGGGGGCTGGAAACACCATATATTTT. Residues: CASCVQGAGNTIYF.

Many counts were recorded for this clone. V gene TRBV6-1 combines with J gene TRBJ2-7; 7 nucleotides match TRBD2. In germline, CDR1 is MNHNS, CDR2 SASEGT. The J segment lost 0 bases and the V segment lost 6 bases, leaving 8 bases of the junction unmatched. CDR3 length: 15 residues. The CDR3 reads CASSRTSAVSYEQYF. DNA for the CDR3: TGTGCCAGCAGCCGAACTAGCGCGGTCTCCTACGAGCAGTACTTC.

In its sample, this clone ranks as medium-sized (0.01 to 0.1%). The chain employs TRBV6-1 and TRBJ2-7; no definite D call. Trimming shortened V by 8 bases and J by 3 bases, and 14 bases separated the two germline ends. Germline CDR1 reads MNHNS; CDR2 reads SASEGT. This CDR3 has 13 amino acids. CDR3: CASGTGFLYEQYF. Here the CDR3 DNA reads TGTGCCAGCGGAACCGGGTTCCTCTACGAGCAGTACTTC.

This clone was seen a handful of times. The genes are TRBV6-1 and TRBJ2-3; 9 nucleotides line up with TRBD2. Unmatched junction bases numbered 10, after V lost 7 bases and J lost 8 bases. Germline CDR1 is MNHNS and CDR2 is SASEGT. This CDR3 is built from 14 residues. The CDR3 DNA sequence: TGTGCCAGCACGAGTAGCGGGGGTTTTGGTACGCAGTATTTT. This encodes CASTSSGGFGTQYF.

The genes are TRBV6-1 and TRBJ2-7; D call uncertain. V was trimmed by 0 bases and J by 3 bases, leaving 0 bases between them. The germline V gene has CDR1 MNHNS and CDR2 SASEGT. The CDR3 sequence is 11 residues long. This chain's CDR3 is CASSEAYEQYF. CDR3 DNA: TGTGCCAGCAGTGAAGCCTACGAGCAGTACTTC.

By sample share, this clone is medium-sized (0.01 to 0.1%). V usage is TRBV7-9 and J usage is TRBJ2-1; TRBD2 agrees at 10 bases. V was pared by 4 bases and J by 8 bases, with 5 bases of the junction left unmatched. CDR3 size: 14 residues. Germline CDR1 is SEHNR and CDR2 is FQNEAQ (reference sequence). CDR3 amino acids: CASSSLAGEDEQFF. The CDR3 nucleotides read TGTGCCAGCAGCTCTCTAGCGGGAGAAGATGAGCAGTTCTTC.